Below are 10 T cell receptor beta chains sequenced from a single sample in a study of OX40 agonist ivuxolimab in advanced cancers. The method behind the library was the immunoSEQ multiplex PCR assay. TCRdb carries this immuneACCESS record with in-frame sequences only. Its versions omit some clonotypes, under half of them owing to an unresolved V gene in the studies checked, with the rest unexplained. Here the sample has around 80,000 clones; roughly 85% occur a single time. About 0.57% of the sample is held by the ten biggest clonotypes. Here the sequenced sample was CD4+ or CD8+ T cells sorted from blood, taken in a trial of the OX40 agonist ivuxolimab. The receptor set was obtained from an adult with an advanced solid tumor such as melanoma, head and neck, liver or kidney cancer.

The gene calls are TRBV28 and TRBJ2-7; D might be TRBD1 or TRBD2, each matching 5 bases. The ends were cut back, 11 bases at V and 2 bases at J, with 16 bases in the middle. The CDR3 spans 13 residues. CDR1 is MDHEN, CDR2 SYDVKM, per germline. The CDR3 protein is CASGAVIPYEQYF. The CDR3, as DNA: TGTGCCTCCGGGGCGGTGATCCCCTACGAGCAGTACTTC.

CDR3 sequence (DNA): TGTGCCTGGAGTGTAGGTTTAATTGGCTCCTATAATTCACCCCTCCACTTT. Residues: CAWSVGLIGSYNSPLHF. V usage is TRBV30 and J usage is TRBJ1-6, with no clear D. V was trimmed by 0 bases and J by 0 bases, leaving 12 bases between them. The CDR3 consists of 17 residues. The V gene's germline CDR1 is GTSNPN and CDR2 SVGIG (reference sequence). The complete variable domain, with remaining parts taken from reference TRBV30 and TRBJ1-6, reads SQTIHQWPATLVQPVGSPLSLECTVEGTSNPNLYWYRQAAGRGLQLLFYSVGIGQISSEVPQNLSASRPQDRQFILSSKKLLLSDSGFYLCAWSVGLIGSYNSPLHFGNGTRLTVT.

This clone was observed a few times. The chain recombines TRBV7-2 with TRBJ2-7; D unclear. The CDR3 extends over 14 amino acids. Germline V gives CDR1 SGHTA, CDR2 FQGNSA. Trimming shortened V by 5 bases and J by 2 bases, and 13 bases separated the two germline ends. The DNA for the CDR3 is TGTGCCAGCAGCCCCTCCTCCGCGACCTACGAGCAGTACTTC. Translated: CASSPSSATYEQYF.

This chain connects TRBV5-1 to TRBJ1-1, with 8 bases matching TRBD1. Germline CDR1 is SGHRS and CDR2 is YFSETQ. The CDR3 sequence is 13 residues long. With 4 bases clipped from V and 8 bases from J, the junction kept 7 bases outside the gene matches. The CDR3 nucleotides read TGCGCCAGCAGCGCTCTGACAGGGGTGGAAGCTTTCTTT. This codes for CASSALTGVEAFF.

Concerning this clone itself: At one of its ends the junction is not consistent with the germline gene, which may arise from a read error. The chain employs TRBV7-6 and TRBJ2-7, with D perhaps being TRBD1 or TRBD2 (5 bases each). The CDR3 is 13 residues long. Germline V CDR1 and CDR2: SGHVS, FNYEAQ. The CDR3 sequence: CASSFRRDAPFHF. CDR3 nucleotide sequence: TGTGCCAGCAGCTTCCGTAGGGACGCCCCTTTTCACTTC.

The chain couples TRBV30 to TRBJ1-6; maybe TRBD1 (6 bases). CDR3 length: 15 amino acids. Trimming pared 5 bases from V and 8 bases from J, leaving 19 bases between. The germline V gene has CDR1 GTSNPN and CDR2 SVGIG (reference sequence). The CDR3 DNA reads as TGTGCCTGGGGATCCGGGACATCTGGGTATTCACCCCTCCACTTT. Residues: CAWGSGTSGYSPLHF.

The gene calls are TRBV30 and TRBJ1-4; 8 positions agree with TRBD1. The CDR3 is 17 amino acids. V lost 2 bases, J lost 3 bases, and 11 bases stayed unmatched. Germline assignment: CDR1 GTSNPN and CDR2 SVGIG (reference sequence). The CDR3 is CAWSSTAGTGPNEKLFF. The CDR3, as DNA: TGTGCCTGGAGTTCGACGGCCGGGACAGGTCCTAATGAAAAACTGTTTTTT.

CDR3 region: CASSHESPLHF. CDR3 bases: TGTGCCAGCAGTCACGAGTCACCCCTCCACTTT. V and J are TRBV2 and TRBJ1-6; no clear D. CDR3 length: 11 amino acids. Germline-derived CDR1 and CDR2 are SNHLY and FYNNEI. The germline V and J ends were trimmed by 5 bases and 10 bases, with 6 bases remaining between them.

The V gene is TRBV9, the J gene TRBJ2-3; 10 nucleotides line up with TRBD2. The J segment lost 6 bases and the V segment lost 7 bases, leaving 11 bases of the junction unmatched. The CDR3 contains 15 residues. Germline CDR1 is SGDLS and CDR2 is YYNGEE. DNA for the CDR3: TGTGCCAGCTCCCTTCAGAGCGGGAGGGCTGATACGCAGTATTTT. Protein sequence: CASSLQSGRADTQYF.

The V call is TRBV7-3, the J call TRBJ2-1; 7 nucleotides line up with TRBD2. The J segment lost 9 bases and the V segment lost 2 bases, leaving 4 bases of the junction unmatched. Germline assignment: CDR1 SGHTA and CDR2 FQGTGA. The CDR3 spans 13 residues. The CDR3 loop reads CASSLSSGGEQFF. The CDR3 DNA reads as TGTGCCAGCAGCTTATCATCGGGAGGTGAGCAGTTCTTC.